Listed below are T cell receptor beta chains from one sample, sequenced in a study of shared clonotypes between healthy human individuals. Assay used: immunoSEQ multiplex PCR; TCRdb lists only in-frame clones, some missing. The sample yields around 2.3 million clones, around 95% seen once. Sequenced material: naive CD4+ T cells sorted from blood. The source of these receptors is a man between 18 and 29 years old in good health. CDR3s include the opening cysteine and the closing phenylalanine or tryptophan. The D gene is left open where the match is weak. Expanded clones are given a class, and other clones once, few, many or no size at all.

j_gene: TRBJ2-5
abundance: -
v_gene: TRBV5-4
d_gene: -
len: 12
CDR3nt: TGTGCCAGCAGCTTGGGGTCGGAGACCCAGTACTTC
CDR3aa: CASSLGSETQYF

j_gene: TRBJ1-4
abundance: -
v_gene: TRBV7-2
d_gene: -
len: 15
CDR3nt: TGTGCCAGCAGCTTCCCACTGGGGACTAATGAAAAACTGTTTTTT
CDR3aa: CASSFPLGTNEKLFF

j_gene: TRBJ2-5
abundance: -
v_gene: TRBV11-1
d_gene: TRBD2
len: 17
CDR3nt: TGTGCCAGCAGCCCCGGGACTAGCGGGGGGTTCCAAGAGACCCAGTACTTC
CDR3aa: CASSPGTSGGFQETQYF

j_gene: TRBJ1-3
abundance: -
v_gene: TRBV9
d_gene: TRBD1
len: 18
CDR3nt: TGTGCCAGCAGCGTACCCCATCCCCCAGGGGGCTCTGGAAACACCATATATTTT
CDR3aa: CASSVPHPPGGSGNTIYF

j_gene: TRBJ2-7
abundance: -
v_gene: TRBV7-2
d_gene: TRBD2
len: 15
CDR3nt: TGTGCCAGCAGCTTAGGACTAGCGGGATCGGACGAGCAGTACTTC
CDR3aa: CASSLGLAGSDEQYF

j_gene: TRBJ2-1
abundance: -
v_gene: TRBV2
d_gene: -
len: 13
CDR3nt: TGTGCCAGCCGGACGGATACCTACAATGAGCAGTTCTTC
CDR3aa: CASRTDTYNEQFF

j_gene: TRBJ2-1
abundance: -
v_gene: TRBV4-3
d_gene: -
len: 17
CDR3nt: TGCGCCAGCAGCCAAGACTCCGGACTACCACTCTACAATGAGCAGTTCTTC
CDR3aa: CASSQDSGLPLYNEQFF

j_gene: TRBJ1-3
abundance: few
v_gene: TRBV6-5
d_gene: -
len: 14
CDR3nt: TGTGCCAGCAGTTCAGGGGTCCCTGGAAACACCATATATTTT
CDR3aa: CASSSGVPGNTIYF

j_gene: TRBJ2-2
abundance: once
v_gene: TRBV5-4
d_gene: -
len: 15
CDR3nt: TGTGCCAGCAGCCCCTGGCGAGGGAACACCGGGGAGCTGTTTTTT
CDR3aa: CASSPWRGNTGELFF

j_gene: TRBJ1-2
abundance: -
v_gene: TRBV11-2
d_gene: -
len: 14
CDR3nt: TGTGCCAGCAGCCTAGACCGGGCCCCCGAAGGCTACACCTTC
CDR3aa: CASSLDRAPEGYTF

j_gene: TRBJ2-2
abundance: -
v_gene: TRBV28
d_gene: TRBD1
len: 17
CDR3nt: TGTGCCAGCAGTTTAAAGGCCGGACAGGGCCGCACCGGGGAGCTGTTTTTT
CDR3aa: CASSLKAGQGRTGELFF

j_gene: TRBJ2-3
abundance: -
v_gene: TRBV5-1
d_gene: -
len: 15
CDR3nt: TGCGCCAGCAGCTTGGGGACGACCGCCACAGATACGCAGTATTTT
CDR3aa: CASSLGTTATDTQYF

j_gene: TRBJ1-5
abundance: -
v_gene: TRBV18
d_gene: -
len: 13
CDR3nt: TGTGCCAGCTCACCTCAGGGATGGGCGCCCCAGCATTTT
CDR3aa: CASSPQGWAPQHF

j_gene: TRBJ1-3
abundance: -
v_gene: TRBV9
d_gene: -
len: 15
CDR3nt: TGTGCCAGCAGCGGTACAGGGTACTCTGGAAACACCATATATTTT
CDR3aa: CASSGTGYSGNTIYF

j_gene: TRBJ2-7
abundance: -
v_gene: TRBV6-1
d_gene: -
len: 13
CDR3nt: TGTGCCAGCACTTCTCAAAAAACTTACGAGCAGTACTTC
CDR3aa: CASTSQKTYEQYF

j_gene: TRBJ1-4
abundance: once
v_gene: TRBV2
d_gene: -
len: 14
CDR3nt: TGTGCCAGCAGTGAAGAGCCCGCGGGGGAAAAACTGTTTTTT
CDR3aa: CASSEEPAGEKLFF

j_gene: TRBJ2-2
abundance: -
v_gene: TRBV9
d_gene: -
len: 15
CDR3nt: TGTGCCAGCAGCGTAGTAGGGAGGAACACCGGGGAGCTGTTTTTT
CDR3aa: CASSVVGRNTGELFF

j_gene: TRBJ1-2
abundance: -
v_gene: TRBV10-3
d_gene: -
len: 15
CDR3nt: TGTGCCATCAGTCAGGGGACGGAATCTAACTATGGCTACACCTTC
CDR3aa: CAISQGTESNYGYTF

j_gene: TRBJ2-3
abundance: -
v_gene: TRBV7-9
d_gene: TRBD2
len: 17
CDR3nt: TGTGCCAGCAGCTTAGCCAGAGCGGGACGAGCGGCAGATACGCAGTATTTT
CDR3aa: CASSLARAGRAADTQYF

j_gene: TRBJ1-1
abundance: once
v_gene: TRBV10-3
d_gene: -
len: 14
CDR3nt: TGTGCCATCAGTTCCCGGGACACGTCTTCTGAAGCTTTCTTT
CDR3aa: CAISSRDTSSEAFF

j_gene: TRBJ2-5
abundance: -
v_gene: TRBV9
d_gene: -
len: 15
CDR3nt: TGTGCCAGCAGCGTAGGTATTAGCGGCCAAGAGACCCAGTACTTC
CDR3aa: CASSVGISGQETQYF

j_gene: TRBJ2-7
abundance: -
v_gene: TRBV5-1
d_gene: -
len: 13
CDR3nt: TGCGCCAGCAACCCCGGAGTCGGCTACGAGCAGTACTTC
CDR3aa: CASNPGVGYEQYF